A single sample gave rise to the 13 T cell receptor beta chains below, sequenced in a study of CD8 T cells in Susac syndrome. With random hexamers, reverse transcription was performed on about 0.5 to 1 ug of RNA. TCRdb reanalysed the immunoSEQ multiplex PCR reads using MiXCR and keeps one entry per CDR3 protein. The sample records almost 450,000 distinct CDR3 sequences, approximately 85% being singletons. Material for sequencing was CD8+ T cells from PBMCs. The receptors derive from a human donor with multiple sclerosis.

This clonotype has only one observation. The chain joins TRBV7-9 to TRBJ2-1; D is ambiguous. Per germline, CDR1 SEHNR and CDR2 FQNEAQ (reference sequence). The V end lost 1 base, the J end lost 0 bases, and 10 bases lay between the germline ends. The CDR3 contains 16 residues. The CDR3 protein is CASSLEQPTSYNEQFF. CDR3 DNA: TGTGCCAGCAGCTTAGAACAGCCTACCTCCTACAATGAGCAGTTCTTC.

The genes are TRBV2 and TRBJ2-7; TRBD1 matches at 7 bases. This CDR3 region has 15 residues. J gave up 0 bases and V 6 bases, and 8 bases lay outside the gene matches. Germline V CDR1 and CDR2: SNHLY, FYNNEI. The DNA for the CDR3 is TGTGCCAGCAGGGGAACAGGGGACAACTCCTACGAGCAGTACTTC. Translated: CASRGTGDNSYEQYF.

The chain is built from TRBV27 and TRBJ1-4, with TRBD1 identical over 12 bases. The germline CDR1 and CDR2 sequences are MNHEY and SMNVEV (reference sequence). Germline trimming cut 6 bases from V and 13 bases from J; bases unmatched to any gene: 21. There are 18 residues in the CDR3. The CDR3 sequence: CASSPDAGQGAGHKRLFF. The CDR3 DNA is TGTGCCAGCAGCCCCGACGCGGGACAGGGGGCCGGTCATAAGAGACTGTTTTTT.

This chain connects TRBV6-1 to TRBJ1-2, with no clear D. With 1 base removed from V and 0 bases from J, the gap between germline ends came to 15 bases. The CDR3 is 17 amino acids. Germline CDR1 and CDR2: MNHNS and SASEGT. Written as DNA, the CDR3 is TGTGCCAGCAGTGAAGAAGCGGAAATGGAATCTAACTATGGCTACACCTTC. Translating it yields CASSEEAEMESNYGYTF.

The CDR3 loop reads CASSQDPEAFF. The CDR3, as DNA: TGTGCCAGCAGCCAGGATCCGGAAGCTTTCTTT. The rearrangement links TRBV7-9 to TRBJ1-1; unclear D gene. CDR1 is SEHNR and CDR2 is FQNEAQ in the germline V gene (reference sequence). Trimming shortened V by 5 bases and J by 8 bases, and 9 bases separated the two germline ends. The CDR3 loop spans 11 amino acids.

The rearrangement uses TRBV20-1 and TRBJ2-2, with TRBD1 as a possible D gene (5 bases). The V end lost 6 bases, the J end lost 1 base, and 12 bases lay between the germline ends. Germline CDR1 and CDR2: DFQATT and SNEGSKA (reference sequence). The CDR3 spans 14 residues. DNA for the CDR3: TGCAGTGCCCATATAGACAGGAACACCGGGGAGCTGTTTTTT. Its protein is CSAHIDRNTGELFF.

In its sample, this clonotype was seen once. This sequence joins TRBV13 and TRBJ2-4; a weak D match, TRBD1 (6 bases). The germline gives CDR1 PRHDT, CDR2 FYEKMQ (reference sequence). V was pared by 3 bases and J by 6 bases, with 15 bases between. The CDR3 length is 15 residues. CDR3 region: CASSFEQGGGNIQYF. CDR3 bases: TGTGCCAGCAGCTTCGAACAGGGTGGGGGAAACATTCAGTACTTC.

The chain is built from TRBV28 and TRBJ2-1, with D tentatively TRBD1 (5 bases). The ends were cut back, 4 bases at V and 4 bases at J, with 26 bases in the middle. Germline V lookup: CDR1 MDHEN, CDR2 SYDVKM. CDR3 length: 19 amino acids. DNA of the CDR3: TGTGCCAGCAGTTATAGACGGGCAGGGATGGAAGTGGAATACAATGAGCAGTTCTTC. It codes for CASSYRRAGMEVEYNEQFF. The full variable domain, completed using reference TRBV28 and TRBJ2-1, is DVKVTQSSRYLVKRTGEKVFLECVQDMDHENMFWYRQDPGLGLRLIYFSYDVKMKEKGDIPEGYSVSREKKERFSLILESASTNQTSMYLCASSYRRAGMEVEYNEQFFGPGTRLTVL.

The rearrangement links TRBV3-1 to TRBJ2-3; 7 nucleotides match TRBD1. The length of the CDR3 is 15 residues. Losses at the gene ends were 6 bases for V and 0 bases for J; bases not matched to a gene: 6. Germline loops: CDR1 LGHDT, CDR2 YNNKEL (reference sequence). The CDR3 DNA is TGTGCCAGCAGGAGACAGGGCTATAGCACAGATACGCAGTATTTT. This encodes CASRRQGYSTDTQYF.

The V and J genes are TRBV7-2 and TRBJ1-1; D might be TRBD1 (5 bases). Trimming took 5 bases from V and 0 from J, leaving 16 bases between them. Germline V gene sequence: CDR1 SGHTA, CDR2 FQGNSA. The CDR3 has 16 amino acids. The CDR3: CASSLRGLGLNTEAFF. In DNA form, the CDR3 reads TGTGCCAGCAGCCTTAGGGGCTTGGGATTGAACACTGAAGCTTTCTTT.

V and J are TRBV7-8 and TRBJ2-2; no clear D gene. Trimming removed 1 base at V and 9 bases at J, with 15 bases between. CDR3 length: 15 residues. Germline CDR1 reads SGHVS; CDR2 reads FQNEAQ. The CDR3 nucleotides are TGTGCCAGCAGCTTAGGGGTAGCCGCGGTCTGGGAGCTGTTTTTT. Translating it yields CASSLGVAAVWELFF.

The chain couples TRBV20-1 to TRBJ1-3; no clear D gene. The V gene lost 0 bases and the J gene lost 0 bases, with 12 bases spanning the gap. The CDR3 sequence is 16 residues long. CDR1 is DFQATT, CDR2 SNEGSKA, per germline (reference sequence). The CDR3, as DNA: TGCAGTGCTAGAGATAAGGCAGCTAGCTCTGGAAACACCATATATTTT. Protein product: CSARDKAASSGNTIYF.

This clonotype was observed once. The chain uses TRBV30 and TRBJ1-2, with D possibly matching TRBD1 (5 bases). Trimming took off 2 bases at V and 3 bases at J, with 7 bases between the two ends. This CDR3 is built from 12 residues. CDR1 is GTSNPN, CDR2 SVGIG, per germline (reference sequence). CDR3 region: CAWSMGHYGYTF. CDR3 nucleotides: TGTGCCTGGAGTATGGGACACTATGGCTACACCTTC. Variable domain in full (rest from reference TRBV30 and TRBJ1-2): SQTIHQWPATLVQPVGSPLSLECTVEGTSNPNLYWYRQAAGRGLQLLFYSVGIGQISSEVPQNLSASRPQDRQFILSSKKLLLSDSGFYLCAWSMGHYGYTFGSGTRLTVV.